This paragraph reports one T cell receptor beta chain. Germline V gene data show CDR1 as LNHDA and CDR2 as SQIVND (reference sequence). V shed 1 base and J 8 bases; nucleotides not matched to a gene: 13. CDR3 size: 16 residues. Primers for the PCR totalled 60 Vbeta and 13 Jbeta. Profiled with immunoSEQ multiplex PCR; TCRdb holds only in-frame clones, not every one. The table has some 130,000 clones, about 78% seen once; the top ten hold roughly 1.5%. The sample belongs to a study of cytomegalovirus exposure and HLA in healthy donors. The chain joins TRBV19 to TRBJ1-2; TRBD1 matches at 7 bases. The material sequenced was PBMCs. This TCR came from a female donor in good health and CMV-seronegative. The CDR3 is CASSIVPGTAPGGYTF. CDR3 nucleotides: TGTGCCAGTAGTATAGTCCCCGGGACAGCACCGGGAGGCTACACCTTC.